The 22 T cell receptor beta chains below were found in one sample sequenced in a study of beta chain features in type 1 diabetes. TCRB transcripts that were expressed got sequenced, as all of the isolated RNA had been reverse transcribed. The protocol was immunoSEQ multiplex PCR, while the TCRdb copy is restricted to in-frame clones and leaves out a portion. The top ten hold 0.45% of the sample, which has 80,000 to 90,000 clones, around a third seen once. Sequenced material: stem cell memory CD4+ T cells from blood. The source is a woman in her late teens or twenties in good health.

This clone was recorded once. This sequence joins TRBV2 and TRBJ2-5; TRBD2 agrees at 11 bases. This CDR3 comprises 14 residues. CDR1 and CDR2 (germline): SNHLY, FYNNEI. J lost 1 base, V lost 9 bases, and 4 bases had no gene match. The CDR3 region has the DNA TGTGCCAGTAGACTAGCGGGGTTCCAAGAGACCCAGTACTTC. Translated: CASRLAGFQETQYF.

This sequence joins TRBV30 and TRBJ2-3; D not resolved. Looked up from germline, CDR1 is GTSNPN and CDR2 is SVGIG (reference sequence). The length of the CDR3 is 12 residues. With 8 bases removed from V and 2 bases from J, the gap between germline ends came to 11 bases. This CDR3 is CATRLDTDTQYF. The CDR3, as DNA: TGTGCCACCCGACTGGACACAGATACGCAGTATTTT.

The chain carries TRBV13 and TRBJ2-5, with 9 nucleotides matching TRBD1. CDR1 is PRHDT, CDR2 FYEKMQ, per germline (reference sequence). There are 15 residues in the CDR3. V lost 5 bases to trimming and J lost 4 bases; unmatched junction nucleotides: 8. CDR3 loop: CASSRDREEGETQYF. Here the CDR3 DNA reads TGTGCCAGCAGCCGGGACAGGGAGGAGGGAGAGACCCAGTACTTC.

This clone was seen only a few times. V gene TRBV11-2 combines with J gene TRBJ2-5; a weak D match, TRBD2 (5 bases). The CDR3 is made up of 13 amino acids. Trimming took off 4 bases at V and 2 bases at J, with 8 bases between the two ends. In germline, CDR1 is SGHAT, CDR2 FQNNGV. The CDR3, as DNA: TGTGCCAGCAGCTCTTCGGGACAAGAGACCCAGTACTTC. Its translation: CASSSSGQETQYF.

The CDR3 DNA reads as TGTGCCAGCAGCTTGAAAATAGGAGCTAGCACAGATACGCAGTATTTT. Translated: CASSLKIGASTDTQYF. The chain recombines TRBV5-6 with TRBJ2-3, with D unclear. There are 16 residues in the CDR3. Trimming removed 1 base from V and 0 bases from J, with 12 bases in between. The V gene's germline CDR1 is SGHDT and CDR2 YYEEEE. The full variable domain, its missing parts supplied by reference TRBV5-6 and TRBJ2-3, is DAGVTQSPTHLIKTRGQQVTLRCSPKSGHDTVSWYQQALGQGPQFIFQYYEEEERQRGNFPDRFSGHQFPNYSSELNVNALLLGDSALYLCASSLKIGASTDTQYFGPGTRLTVL.

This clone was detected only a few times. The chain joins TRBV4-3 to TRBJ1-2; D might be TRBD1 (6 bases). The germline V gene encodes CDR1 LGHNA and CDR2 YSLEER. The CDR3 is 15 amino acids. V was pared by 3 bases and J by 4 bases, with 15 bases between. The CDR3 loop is CASSQARQESYGYTF. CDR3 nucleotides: TGCGCCAGCAGCCAGGCCCGACAGGAGAGCTATGGCTACACCTTC.

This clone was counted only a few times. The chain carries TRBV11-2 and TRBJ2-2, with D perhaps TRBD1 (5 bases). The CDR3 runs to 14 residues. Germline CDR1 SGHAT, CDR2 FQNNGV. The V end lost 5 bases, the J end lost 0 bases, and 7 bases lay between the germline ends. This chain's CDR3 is CASSQGTNTGELFF. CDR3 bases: TGTGCCAGCAGCCAGGGCACGAACACCGGGGAGCTGTTTTTT.

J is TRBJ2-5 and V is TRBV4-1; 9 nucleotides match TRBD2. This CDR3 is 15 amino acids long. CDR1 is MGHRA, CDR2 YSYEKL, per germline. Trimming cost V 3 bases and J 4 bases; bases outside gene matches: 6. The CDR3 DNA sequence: TGCGCCAGCAGCCAGATTGGACTAGCGACAGAGACCCAGTACTTC. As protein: CASSQIGLATETQYF.

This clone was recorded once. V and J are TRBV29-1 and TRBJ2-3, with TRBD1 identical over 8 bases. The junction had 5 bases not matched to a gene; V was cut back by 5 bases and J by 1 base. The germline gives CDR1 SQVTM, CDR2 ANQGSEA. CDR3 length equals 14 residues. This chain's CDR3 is CSVPAGGGTDTQYF. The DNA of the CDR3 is TGCAGCGTTCCCGCAGGGGGCGGCACAGATACGCAGTATTTT.

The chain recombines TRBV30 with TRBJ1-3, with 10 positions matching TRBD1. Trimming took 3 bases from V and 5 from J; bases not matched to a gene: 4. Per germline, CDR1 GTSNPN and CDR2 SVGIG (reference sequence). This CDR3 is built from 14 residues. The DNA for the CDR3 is TGTGCCTGGAGCGGGGACAGGGGAAGAAACACCATATATTTT. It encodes CAWSGDRGRNTIYF.

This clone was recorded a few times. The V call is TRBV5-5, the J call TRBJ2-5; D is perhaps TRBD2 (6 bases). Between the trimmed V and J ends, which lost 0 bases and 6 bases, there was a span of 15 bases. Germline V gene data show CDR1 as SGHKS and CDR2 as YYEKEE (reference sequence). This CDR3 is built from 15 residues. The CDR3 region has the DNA TGTGCCAGCAGCTTGGACTCCGGCGGGACCAAGACCCAGTACTTC. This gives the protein CASSLDSGGTKTQYF.

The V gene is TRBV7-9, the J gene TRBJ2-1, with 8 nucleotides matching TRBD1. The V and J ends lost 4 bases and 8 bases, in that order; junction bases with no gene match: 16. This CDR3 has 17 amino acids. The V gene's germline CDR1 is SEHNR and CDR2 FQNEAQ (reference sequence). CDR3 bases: TGTGCCAGCAGCTCCCTTACCGGGAAGGACAGGGCCCATGAGCAGTTCTTC. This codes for CASSSLTGKDRAHEQFF.

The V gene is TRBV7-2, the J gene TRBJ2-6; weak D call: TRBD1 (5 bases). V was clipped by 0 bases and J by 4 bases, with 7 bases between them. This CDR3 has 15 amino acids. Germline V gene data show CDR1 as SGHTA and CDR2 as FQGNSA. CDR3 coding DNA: TGTGCCAGCAGCTTAGCTGGGGCCGGGGCCAACGTCCTGACTTTC. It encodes CASSLAGAGANVLTF.

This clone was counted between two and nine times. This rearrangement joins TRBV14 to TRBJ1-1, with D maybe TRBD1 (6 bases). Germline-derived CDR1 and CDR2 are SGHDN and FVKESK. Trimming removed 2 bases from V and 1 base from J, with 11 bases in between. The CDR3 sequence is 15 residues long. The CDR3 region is CASSQQGHPNTEAFF. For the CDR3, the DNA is TGTGCCAGCAGCCAACAGGGACATCCGAACACTGAAGCTTTCTTT.

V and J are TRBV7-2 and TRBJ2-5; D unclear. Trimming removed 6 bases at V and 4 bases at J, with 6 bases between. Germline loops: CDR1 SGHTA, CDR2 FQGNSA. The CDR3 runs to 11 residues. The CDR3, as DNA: TGTGCCAGCAGAGTCGGAGAGACCCAGTACTTC. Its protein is CASRVGETQYF.

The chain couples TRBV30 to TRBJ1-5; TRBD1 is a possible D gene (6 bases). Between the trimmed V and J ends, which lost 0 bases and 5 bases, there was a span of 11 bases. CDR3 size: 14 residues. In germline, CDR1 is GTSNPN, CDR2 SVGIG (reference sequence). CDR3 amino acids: CAWSVLGAHQPQHF. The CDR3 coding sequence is TGTGCCTGGAGTGTATTGGGGGCCCATCAGCCCCAGCATTTT.

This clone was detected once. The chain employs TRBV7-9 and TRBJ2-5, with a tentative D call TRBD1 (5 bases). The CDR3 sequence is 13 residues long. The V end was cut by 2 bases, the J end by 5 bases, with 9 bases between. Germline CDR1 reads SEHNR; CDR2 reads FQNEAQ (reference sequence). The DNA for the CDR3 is TGTGCCAGCAGCTTACCTGGGGCGGAGACCCAGTACTTC. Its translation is CASSLPGAETQYF.

The CDR3 nucleotides read TGCGCCAGCAGCTTGGGCGGGGCTAACAATGAGCAGTTCTTC. Translated, it gives CASSLGGANNEQFF. The chain links TRBV5-1 to TRBJ2-1; D is possibly TRBD2 (6 bases). CDR3 length: 14 amino acids. Germline CDR1 SGHRS, CDR2 YFSETQ. Between the trimmed V and J ends, which lost 0 bases and 5 bases, there was a span of 9 bases.

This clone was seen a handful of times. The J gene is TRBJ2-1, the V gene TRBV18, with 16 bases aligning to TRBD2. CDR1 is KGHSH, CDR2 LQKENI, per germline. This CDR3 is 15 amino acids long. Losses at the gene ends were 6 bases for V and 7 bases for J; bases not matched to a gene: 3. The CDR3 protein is CASSAGLAGGNEQFF. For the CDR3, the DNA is TGTGCCAGCTCGGCGGGACTAGCGGGGGGGAATGAGCAGTTCTTC.

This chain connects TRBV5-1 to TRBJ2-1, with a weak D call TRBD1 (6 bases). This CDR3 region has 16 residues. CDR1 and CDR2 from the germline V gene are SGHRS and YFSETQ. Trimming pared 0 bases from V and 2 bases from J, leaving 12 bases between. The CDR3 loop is CASSLAGQQTYNEQFF. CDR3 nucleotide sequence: TGCGCCAGCAGCTTGGCCGGACAGCAGACCTACAATGAGCAGTTCTTC.

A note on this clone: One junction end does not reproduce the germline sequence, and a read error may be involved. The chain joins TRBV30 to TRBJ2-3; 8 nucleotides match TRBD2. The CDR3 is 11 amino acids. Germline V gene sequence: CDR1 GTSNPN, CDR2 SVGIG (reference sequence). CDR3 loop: CAWKTGGPDLF. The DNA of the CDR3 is TGTGCCTGGAAAACGGGAGGGCCGGATCTTTTT.

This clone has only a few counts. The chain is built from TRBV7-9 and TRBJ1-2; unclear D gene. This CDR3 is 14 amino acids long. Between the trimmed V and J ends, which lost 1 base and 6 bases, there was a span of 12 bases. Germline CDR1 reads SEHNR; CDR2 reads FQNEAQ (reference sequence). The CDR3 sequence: CASSLDGRYDGYTF. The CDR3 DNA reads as TGTGCCAGCAGCTTAGATGGCAGGTACGATGGCTACACCTTC.